This entry is about one TCR beta chain. This sample stems from a study of CD8 T cells in Susac syndrome. When the RNA was reverse transcribed, random hexamers were used with an input of roughly 0.45 to 1 ug. TCRdb itself ran the immunoSEQ multiplex PCR reads through MiXCR, one entry per CDR3 protein. This table has tens of thousands of distinct CDR3 sequences, roughly 94% appearing once. The TCR comes from a human donor with Susac syndrome. The source material was CD4+ T cells from PBMCs.

CDR3 amino acids: CASSAQRWDTQYF. The CDR3 region has the DNA TGTGCCAGCAGCGCCCAAAGGTGGGATACGCAGTATTTT. The chain uses TRBV9 and TRBJ2-3; D is ambiguous. V was shortened by 3 bases and J by 6 bases, with 11 bases between the two germline ends. The CDR3 contains 13 residues. CDR1 is SGDLS, CDR2 YYNGEE, per germline.